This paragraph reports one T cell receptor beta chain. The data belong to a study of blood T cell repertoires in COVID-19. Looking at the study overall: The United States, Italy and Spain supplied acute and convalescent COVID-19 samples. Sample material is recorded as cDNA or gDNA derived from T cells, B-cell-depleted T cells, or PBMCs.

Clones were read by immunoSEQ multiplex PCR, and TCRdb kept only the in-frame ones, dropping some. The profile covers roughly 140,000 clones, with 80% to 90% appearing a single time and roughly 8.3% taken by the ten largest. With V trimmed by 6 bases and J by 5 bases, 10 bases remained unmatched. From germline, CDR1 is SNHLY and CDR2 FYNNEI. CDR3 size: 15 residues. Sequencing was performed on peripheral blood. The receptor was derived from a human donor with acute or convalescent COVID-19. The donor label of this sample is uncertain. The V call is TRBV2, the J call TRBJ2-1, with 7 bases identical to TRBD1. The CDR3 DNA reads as TGTGCCAGCAGGACTACAGGGGTTCGCCACAATGAGCAGTTCTTC. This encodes CASRTTGVRHNEQFF.